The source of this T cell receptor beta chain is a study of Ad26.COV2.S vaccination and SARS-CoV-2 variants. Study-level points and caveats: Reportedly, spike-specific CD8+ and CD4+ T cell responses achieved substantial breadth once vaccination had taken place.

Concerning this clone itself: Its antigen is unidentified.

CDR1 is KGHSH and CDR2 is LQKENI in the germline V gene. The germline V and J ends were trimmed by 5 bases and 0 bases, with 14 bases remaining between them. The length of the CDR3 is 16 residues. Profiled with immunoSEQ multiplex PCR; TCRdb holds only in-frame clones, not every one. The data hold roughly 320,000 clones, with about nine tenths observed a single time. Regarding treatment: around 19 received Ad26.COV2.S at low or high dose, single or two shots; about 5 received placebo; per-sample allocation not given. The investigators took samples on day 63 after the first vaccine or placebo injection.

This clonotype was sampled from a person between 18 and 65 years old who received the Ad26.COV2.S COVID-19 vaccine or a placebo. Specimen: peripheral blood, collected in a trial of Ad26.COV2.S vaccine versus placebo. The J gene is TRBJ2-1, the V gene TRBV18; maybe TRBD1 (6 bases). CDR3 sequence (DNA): TGTGCCAGCTCAGTTGCTTCGACAGGCTCCTACAATGAGCAGTTCTTC. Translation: CASSVASTGSYNEQFF.